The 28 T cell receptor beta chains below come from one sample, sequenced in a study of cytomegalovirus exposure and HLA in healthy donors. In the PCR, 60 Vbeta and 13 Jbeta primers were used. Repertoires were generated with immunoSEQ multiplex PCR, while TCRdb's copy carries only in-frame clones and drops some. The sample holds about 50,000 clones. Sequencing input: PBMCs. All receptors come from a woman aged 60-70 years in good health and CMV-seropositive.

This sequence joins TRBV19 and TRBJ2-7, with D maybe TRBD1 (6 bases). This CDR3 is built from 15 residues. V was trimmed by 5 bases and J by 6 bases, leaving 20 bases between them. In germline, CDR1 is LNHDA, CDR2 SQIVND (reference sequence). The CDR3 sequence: CASSPKDSRTGEQYF. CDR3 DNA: TGTGCCAGTAGTCCCAAGGACAGCAGAACGGGCGAGCAGTACTTC.

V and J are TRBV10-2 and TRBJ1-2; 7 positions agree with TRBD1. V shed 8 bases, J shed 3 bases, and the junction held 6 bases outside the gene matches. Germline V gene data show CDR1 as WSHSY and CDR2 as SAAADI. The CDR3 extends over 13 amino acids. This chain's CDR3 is CASRNQGDYGYTF. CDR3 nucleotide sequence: TGCGCCAGCCGTAATCAGGGGGACTATGGCTACACCTTC.

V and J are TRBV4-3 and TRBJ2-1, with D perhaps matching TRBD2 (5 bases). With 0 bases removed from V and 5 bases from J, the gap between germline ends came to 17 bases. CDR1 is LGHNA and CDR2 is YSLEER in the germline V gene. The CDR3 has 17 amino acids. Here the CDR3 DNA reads TGCGCCAGCAGCCAAGAGTTATCCAGCGGCAGCGACAATGAGCAGTTCTTC. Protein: CASSQELSSGSDNEQFF.

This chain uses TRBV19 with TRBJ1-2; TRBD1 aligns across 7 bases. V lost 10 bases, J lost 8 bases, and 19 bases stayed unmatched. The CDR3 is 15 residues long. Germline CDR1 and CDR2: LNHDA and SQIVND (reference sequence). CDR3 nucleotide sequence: TGTGCCACAGTAAAACGGACAGGCGGGCTTAACGGCTACACCTTC. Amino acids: CATVKRTGGLNGYTF.

The CDR3 DNA follows: TGTGCCAGCAGCACACGGGTACCGGGACAGGGGAAAGAGACCCAGTACTTC. This encodes CASSTRVPGQGKETQYF. V usage is TRBV7-2 and J usage is TRBJ2-5; TRBD1 agrees at 10 bases. Germline V gene sequence: CDR1 SGHTA, CDR2 FQGNSA. With 5 bases clipped from V and 3 bases from J, the junction kept 12 bases outside the gene matches. The CDR3 has 17 residues.

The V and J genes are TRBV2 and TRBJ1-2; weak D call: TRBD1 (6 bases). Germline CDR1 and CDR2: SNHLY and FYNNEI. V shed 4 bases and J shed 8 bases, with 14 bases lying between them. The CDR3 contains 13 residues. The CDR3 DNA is TGTGCCAGCAGTGGGACAGCGCCGTCCGGCTACACCTTC. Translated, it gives CASSGTAPSGYTF.

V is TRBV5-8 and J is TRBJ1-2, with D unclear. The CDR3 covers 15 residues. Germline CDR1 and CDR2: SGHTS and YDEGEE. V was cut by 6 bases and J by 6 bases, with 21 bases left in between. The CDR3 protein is CASNPGREPVHGYTF. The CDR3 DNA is TGTGCCAGCAACCCTGGGAGGGAGCCAGTGCATGGCTACACCTTC.

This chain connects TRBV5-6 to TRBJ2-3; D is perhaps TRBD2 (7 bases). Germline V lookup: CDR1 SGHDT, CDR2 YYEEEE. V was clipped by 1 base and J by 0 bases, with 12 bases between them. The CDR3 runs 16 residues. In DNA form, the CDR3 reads TGTGCCAGCAGCTTGAACCGGGGGGCCAGCACAGATACGCAGTATTTT. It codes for CASSLNRGASTDTQYF.

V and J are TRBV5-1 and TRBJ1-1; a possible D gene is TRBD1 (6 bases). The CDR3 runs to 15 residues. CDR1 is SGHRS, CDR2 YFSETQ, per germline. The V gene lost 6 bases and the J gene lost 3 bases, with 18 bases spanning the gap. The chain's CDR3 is CASNRDRAGDTEAFF. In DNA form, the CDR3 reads TGCGCCAGCAACCGGGACCGGGCAGGGGACACTGAAGCTTTCTTT.

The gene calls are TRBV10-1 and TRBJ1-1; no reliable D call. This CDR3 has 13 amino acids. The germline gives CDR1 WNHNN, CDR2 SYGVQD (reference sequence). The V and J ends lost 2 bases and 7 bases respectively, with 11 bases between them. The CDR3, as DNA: TGCGCCAGCAGTGAGACCCGGGGTGGTGAAGCTTTCTTT. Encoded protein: CASSETRGGEAFF.

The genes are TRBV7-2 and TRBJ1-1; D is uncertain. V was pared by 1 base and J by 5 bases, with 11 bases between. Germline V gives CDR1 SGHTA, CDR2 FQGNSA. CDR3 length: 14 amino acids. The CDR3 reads CASSLERGRTEAFF. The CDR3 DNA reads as TGTGCCAGCAGCTTAGAGAGAGGGCGGACTGAAGCTTTCTTT.

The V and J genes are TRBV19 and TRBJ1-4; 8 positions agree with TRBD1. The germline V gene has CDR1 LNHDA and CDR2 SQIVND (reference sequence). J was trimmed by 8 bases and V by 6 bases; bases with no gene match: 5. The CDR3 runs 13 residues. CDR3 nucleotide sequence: TGTGCCAGTAGCGACAGGGGAGGAGAAAAACTGTTTTTT. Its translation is CASSDRGGEKLFF.

CDR3 nucleotides: TGTGCCAGCAGCGTAGAGGCAGCTGGGCGCGGGACTCATACCACAGATACGCAGTATTTT. It specifies CASSVEAAGRGTHTTDTQYF. The rearrangement uses TRBV9 and TRBJ2-3, with TRBD2 as a possible D gene (6 bases). The V end was cut by 0 bases, the J end by 2 bases, with 25 bases between. The CDR3 totals 20 residues. CDR1 and CDR2 (germline): SGDLS, YYNGEE.

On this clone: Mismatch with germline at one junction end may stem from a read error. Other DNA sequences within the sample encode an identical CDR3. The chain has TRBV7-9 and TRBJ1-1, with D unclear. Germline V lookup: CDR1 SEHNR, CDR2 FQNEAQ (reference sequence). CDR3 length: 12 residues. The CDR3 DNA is TGTGCCAGCAGCTTAGCCCGGGGAGAAGCTTTCTTC. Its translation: CASSLARGEAFF. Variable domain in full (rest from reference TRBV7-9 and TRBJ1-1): DTGVSQNPRHKITKRGQNVTFRCDPISEHNRLYWYRQTLGQGPEFLTYFQNEAQLEKSRLLSDRFSAERPKGSFSTLEIQRTEQGDSAMYLCASSLARGEAFFGQGTRLTVV.

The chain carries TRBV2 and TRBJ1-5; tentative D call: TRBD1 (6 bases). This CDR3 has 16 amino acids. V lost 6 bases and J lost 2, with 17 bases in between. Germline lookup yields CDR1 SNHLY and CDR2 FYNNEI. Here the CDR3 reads CASRQGPGQGNQPQHF. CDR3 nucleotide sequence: TGTGCCAGCAGACAGGGCCCGGGCCAGGGCAATCAGCCCCAGCATTTT.

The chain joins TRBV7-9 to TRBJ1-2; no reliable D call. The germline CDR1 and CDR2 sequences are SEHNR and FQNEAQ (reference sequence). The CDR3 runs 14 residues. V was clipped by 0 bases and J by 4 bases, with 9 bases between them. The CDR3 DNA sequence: TGTGCCAGCAGCTTAGCGAGGGCCGGCTATGGCTACACCTTC. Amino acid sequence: CASSLARAGYGYTF.

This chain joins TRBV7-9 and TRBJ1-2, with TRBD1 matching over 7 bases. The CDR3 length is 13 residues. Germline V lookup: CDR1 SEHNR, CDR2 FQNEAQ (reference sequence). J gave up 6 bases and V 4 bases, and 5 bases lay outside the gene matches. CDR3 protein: CASSSRTGHGYTF. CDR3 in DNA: TGTGCCAGCAGCTCCAGGACAGGTCATGGCTACACCTTC.

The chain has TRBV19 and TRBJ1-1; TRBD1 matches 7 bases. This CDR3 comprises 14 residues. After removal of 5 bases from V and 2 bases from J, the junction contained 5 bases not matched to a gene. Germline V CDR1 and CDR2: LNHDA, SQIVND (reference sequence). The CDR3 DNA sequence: TGTGCCAGTAGTCACCGGGACAGAAACACTGAAGCTTTCTTT. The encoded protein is CASSHRDRNTEAFF.

This chain's CDR3 is CASSLQLNTEAFF. The CDR3 DNA reads TGTGCCAGCTCCCTACAGCTTAACACTGAAGCTTTCTTT. The chain has TRBV18 and TRBJ1-1; unclear D gene. This CDR3 region has 13 residues. Deletions cut 6 bases from V and 2 bases from J, with 10 bases between. Per the germline V gene, CDR1 is KGHSH and CDR2 is LQKENI. Complete variable domain (other parts from reference TRBV18 and TRBJ1-1): NAGVMQNPRHLVRRRGQEARLRCSPMKGHSHVYWYRQLPEEGLKFMVYLQKENIIDESGMPKERFSAEFPKEGPSILRIQQVVRGDSAAYFCASSLQLNTEAFFGQGTRLTVV.

The CDR3: CASSVTGGDTQYF. DNA of the CDR3: TGTGCCAGCAGCGTGACAGGGGGAGATACGCAGTATTTT. The V call is TRBV9, the J call TRBJ2-3, with 9 bases aligning to TRBD1. CDR3 length: 13 residues. Germline values: CDR1 SGDLS, CDR2 YYNGEE. The junction had 0 bases not matched to a gene; V was cut back by 2 bases and J by 5 bases. The full variable domain, rest sourced from reference TRBV9 and TRBJ2-3, is DSGVTQTPKHLITATGQRVTLRCSPRSGDLSVYWYQQSLDQGLQFLIQYYNGEERAKGNILERFSAQQFPDLHSELNLSSLELGDSALYFCASSVTGGDTQYFGPGTRLTVL.

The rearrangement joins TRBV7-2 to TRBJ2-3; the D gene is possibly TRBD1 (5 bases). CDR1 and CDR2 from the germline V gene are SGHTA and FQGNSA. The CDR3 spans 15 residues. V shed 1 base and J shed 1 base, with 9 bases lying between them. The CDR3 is CASSLGTPRTDTQYF. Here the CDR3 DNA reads TGTGCCAGCAGCTTAGGGACACCGCGCACAGATACGCAGTATTTT.

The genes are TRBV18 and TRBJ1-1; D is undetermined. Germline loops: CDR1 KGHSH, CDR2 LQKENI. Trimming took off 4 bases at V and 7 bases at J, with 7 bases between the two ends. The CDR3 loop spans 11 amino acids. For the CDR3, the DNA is TGTGCCAGCTCACTCCAGGTTGAAGCTTTCTTT. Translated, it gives CASSLQVEAFF.

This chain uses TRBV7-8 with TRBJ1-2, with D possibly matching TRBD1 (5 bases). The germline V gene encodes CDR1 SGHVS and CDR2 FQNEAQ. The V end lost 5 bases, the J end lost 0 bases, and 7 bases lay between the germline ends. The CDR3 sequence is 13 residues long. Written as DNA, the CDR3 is TGTGCCAGCAGCCCAGGGACTAACTATGGCTACACCTTC. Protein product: CASSPGTNYGYTF.

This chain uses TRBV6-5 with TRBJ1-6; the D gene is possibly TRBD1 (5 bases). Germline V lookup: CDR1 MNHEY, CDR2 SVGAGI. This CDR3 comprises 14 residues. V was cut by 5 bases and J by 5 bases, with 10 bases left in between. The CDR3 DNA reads TGTGCCAGCAGTAGCGGGACTCATAATTCACCCCTCCACTTT. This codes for CASSSGTHNSPLHF.

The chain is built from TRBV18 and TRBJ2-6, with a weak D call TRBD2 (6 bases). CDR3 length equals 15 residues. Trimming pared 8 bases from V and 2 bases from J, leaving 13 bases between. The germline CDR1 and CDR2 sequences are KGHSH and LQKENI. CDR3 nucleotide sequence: TGTGCCAGCCAAACGGGGGTACCTGGGGCCAACGTCCTGACTTTC. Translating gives CASQTGVPGANVLTF.

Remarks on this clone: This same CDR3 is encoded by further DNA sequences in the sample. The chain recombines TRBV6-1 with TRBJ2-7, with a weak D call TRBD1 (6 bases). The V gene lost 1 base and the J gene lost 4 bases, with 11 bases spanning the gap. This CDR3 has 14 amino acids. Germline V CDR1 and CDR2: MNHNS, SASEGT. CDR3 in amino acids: CASSEGPTGYEQYF. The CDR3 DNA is TGTGCCAGCAGTGAAGGCCCAACAGGGTACGAGCAGTACTTC.

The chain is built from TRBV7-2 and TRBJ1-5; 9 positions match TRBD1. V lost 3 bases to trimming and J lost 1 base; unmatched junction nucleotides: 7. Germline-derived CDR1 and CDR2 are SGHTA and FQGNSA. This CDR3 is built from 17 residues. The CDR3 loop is CASSFGTGWGSNQPQHF. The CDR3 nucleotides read TGTGCCAGCAGCTTCGGGACAGGGTGGGGGAGCAATCAGCCCCAGCATTTT. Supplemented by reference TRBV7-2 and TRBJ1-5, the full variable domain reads GAGVSQSPSNKVTEKGKDVELRCDPISGHTALYWYRQSLGQGLEFLIYFQGNSAPDKSGLPSDRFSAERTGGSVSTLTIQRTQQEDSAVYLCASSFGTGWGSNQPQHFGDGTRLSIL.

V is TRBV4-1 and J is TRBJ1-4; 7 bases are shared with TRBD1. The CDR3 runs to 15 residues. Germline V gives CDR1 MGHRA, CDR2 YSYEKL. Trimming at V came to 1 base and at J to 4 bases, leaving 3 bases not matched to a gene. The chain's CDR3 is CASSQGGTVNEKLFF. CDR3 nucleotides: TGCGCCAGCAGCCAAGGAGGGACAGTTAATGAAAAACTGTTTTTT.